This TCR beta chain derives from a study of monozygotic twins with inflammatory bowel disease. On this clonotype: Its antigen remains unknown.

Study-wide points: T cell subtypes that differed could not be told apart.

TCRdb reanalyzed the 5' RACE reads and collapses them to one entry per CDR3 protein, without DNA. The sample has approximately 160,000 distinct CDR3 sequences, and its top ten clones hold about 7.4%. Donors each gave around 2.5 ml of blood. The CDR3 extends over 13 amino acids. CDR1 is SQVTM and CDR2 is ANQGSEA in the germline V gene. Source material: blood. This TCR was sampled from a human donor with ulcerative colitis or Crohn's disease, or a healthy co-twin of an affected twin (not recorded which). The V gene is TRBV29-1, the J gene TRBJ1-1; the TCRdb call, TRBD1, lacks DNA for checking. The CDR3 spells CSADSRDYPEAFF.